Here is one T cell receptor (beta chain) with its context. TCRdb reprocessed the 5' RACE reads with MiXCR, giving one entry per CDR3 protein. The table shows around 340,000 distinct CDR3 sequences, with 8.5% to 10% occurring only once. The data were obtained in a study of T cells after yellow fever vaccination. This receptor was obtained from a man aged 18 to 30 who received the YFV17D yellow fever vaccine. The sample consisted of PBMCs, taken on the day of the first yellow fever vaccination.

CDR3 DNA sequence: TGTGCCAGCAGCTTAGATGAGGACCAGTACTACACCTTC. This sequence encodes CASSLDEDQYYTF. This sequence joins TRBV11-3 and TRBJ1-2; no clear D gene. Germline lookup yields CDR1 SGHNT and CDR2 YENEEA. The CDR3 consists of 13 residues. Trimming shortened V by 0 bases and J by 10 bases, and 12 bases separated the two germline ends. Full variable domain (outside the CDR3, taken from reference TRBV11-3 and TRBJ1-2): EAGVVQSPRYKIIEKKQPVAFWCNPISGHNTLYWYLQNLGQGPELLIRYENEEAVDDSQLPKDRFSAERLKGVDSTLKIQPAELGDSAVYLCASSLDEDQYYTFGSGTRLTVV.